The entry below gives a single T cell receptor beta chain sequence along with its context. Trimming pared 0 bases from V and 4 bases from J, leaving 19 bases between. Germline loops: CDR1 KGHSH, CDR2 LQKENI. The CDR3 covers 18 residues. The data were obtained in a study of blood T cell repertoires in COVID-19. Authors' analysis steps: Estimation of nucleated cell counts was performed using reference gene primer amplification. The assay was immunoSEQ multiplex PCR, and TCRdb's table has in-frame clones only and misses some. D and trimming come from the DNA, and the V and J calls and clone size come from that table. The table records 250,000 to 300,000 clones, approximately 90% of them present only once.

The receptor's source is a woman in her 30s who had recovered from COVID-19. Specimen: PBMCs or T cells enriched from blood (not recorded which). The chain links TRBV18 to TRBJ2-1; D remains unclear. CDR3 residues: CASSPPEQPTLYYNEQFF. The CDR3, as DNA: TGTGCCAGCTCACCACCCGAACAGCCGACCCTATATTACAATGAGCAGTTCTTC.